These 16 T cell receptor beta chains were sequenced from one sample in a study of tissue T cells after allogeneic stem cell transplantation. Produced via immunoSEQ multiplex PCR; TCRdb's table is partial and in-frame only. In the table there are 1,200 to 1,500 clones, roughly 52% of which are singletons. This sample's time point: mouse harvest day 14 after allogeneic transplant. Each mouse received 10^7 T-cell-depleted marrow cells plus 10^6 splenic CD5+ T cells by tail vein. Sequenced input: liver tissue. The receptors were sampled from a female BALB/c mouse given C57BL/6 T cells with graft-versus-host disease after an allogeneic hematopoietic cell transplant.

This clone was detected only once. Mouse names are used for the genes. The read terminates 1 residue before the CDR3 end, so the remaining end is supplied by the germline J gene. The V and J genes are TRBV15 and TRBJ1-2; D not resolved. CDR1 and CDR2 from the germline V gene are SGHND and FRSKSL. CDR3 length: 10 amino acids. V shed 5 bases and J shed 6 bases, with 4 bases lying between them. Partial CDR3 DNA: TGTGCCAGCAGTCCCCCCGACTACACC. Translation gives CASSPPDYT. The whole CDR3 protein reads CASSPPDYTF.

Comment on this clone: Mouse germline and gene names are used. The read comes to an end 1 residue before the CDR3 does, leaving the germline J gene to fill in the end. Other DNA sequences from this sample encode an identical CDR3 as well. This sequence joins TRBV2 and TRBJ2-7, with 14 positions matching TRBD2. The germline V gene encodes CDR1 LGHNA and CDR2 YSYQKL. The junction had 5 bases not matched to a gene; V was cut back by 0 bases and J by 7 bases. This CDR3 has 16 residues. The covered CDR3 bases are TGTGCCAGCAGCCAAGATCCGGGACTGGGGGGGCGAGAACAGTAC. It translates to CASSQDPGLGGREQY. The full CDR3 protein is CASSQDPGLGGREQYF.

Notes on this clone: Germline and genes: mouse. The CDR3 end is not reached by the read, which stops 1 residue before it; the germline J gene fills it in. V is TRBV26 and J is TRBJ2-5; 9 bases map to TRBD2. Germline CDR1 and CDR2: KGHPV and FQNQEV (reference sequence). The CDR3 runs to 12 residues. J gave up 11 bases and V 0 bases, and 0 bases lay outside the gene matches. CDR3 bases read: TGTGCCAGCAGTCTGTCACTGGGGGGCCAGTAC. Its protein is CASSLSLGGQY. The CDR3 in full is CASSLSLGGQYF.

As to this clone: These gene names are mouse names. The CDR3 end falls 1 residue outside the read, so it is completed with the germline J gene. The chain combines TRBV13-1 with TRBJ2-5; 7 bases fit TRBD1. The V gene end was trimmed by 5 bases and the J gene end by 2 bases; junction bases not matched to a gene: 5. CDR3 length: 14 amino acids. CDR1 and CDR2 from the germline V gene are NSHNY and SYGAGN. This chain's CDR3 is CASSLGQIQDTQYF. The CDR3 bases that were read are TGTGCCAGCAGCCTGGGACAGATCCAAGACACCCAGTAC.

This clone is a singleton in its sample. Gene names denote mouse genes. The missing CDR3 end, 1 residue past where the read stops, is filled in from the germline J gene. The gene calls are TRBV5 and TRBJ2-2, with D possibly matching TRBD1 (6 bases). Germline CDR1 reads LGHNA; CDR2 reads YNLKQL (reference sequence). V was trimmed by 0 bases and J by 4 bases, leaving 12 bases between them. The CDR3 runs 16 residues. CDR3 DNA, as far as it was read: TGTGCCAGCAGCCAAGATTACCAGGGGTTCACCGGGCAGCTCTAC. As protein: CASSQDYQGFTGQLY. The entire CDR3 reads CASSQDYQGFTGQLYF.

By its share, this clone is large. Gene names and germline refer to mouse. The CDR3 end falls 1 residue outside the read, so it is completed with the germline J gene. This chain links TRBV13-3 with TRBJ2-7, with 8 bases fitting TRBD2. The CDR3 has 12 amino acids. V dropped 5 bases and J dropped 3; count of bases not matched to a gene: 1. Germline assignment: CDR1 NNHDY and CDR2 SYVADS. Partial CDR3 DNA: TGTGCCAGCAGCCTGGGGGGCTATGAACAGTAC. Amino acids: CASSLGGYEQY. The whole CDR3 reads CASSLGGYEQYF.

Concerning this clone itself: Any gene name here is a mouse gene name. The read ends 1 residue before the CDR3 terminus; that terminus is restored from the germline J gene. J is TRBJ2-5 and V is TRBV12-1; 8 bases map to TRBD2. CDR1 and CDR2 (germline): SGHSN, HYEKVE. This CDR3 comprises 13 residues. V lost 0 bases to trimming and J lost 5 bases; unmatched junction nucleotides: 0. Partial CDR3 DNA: TGTGCCAGCTCTCTCCTGGGGGGAGACACCCAGTAC. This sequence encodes CASSLLGGDTQY. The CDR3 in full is CASSLLGGDTQYF.

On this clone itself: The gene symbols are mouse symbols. The CDR3 DNA, read in part, is TGTGCCAGCAGTCTGTCGGGACAGGCCTTTAGTCAAAACACCTTGTAC. Protein product: CASSLSGQAFSQNTLY. The CDR3, in full, reads CASSLSGQAFSQNTLYF. This chain connects TRBV26 to TRBJ2-4, with 8 positions matching TRBD1. The read falls 1 residue short of the CDR3 end, and the missing part is taken from the germline J gene. The J segment lost 0 bases and the V segment lost 0 bases, leaving 5 bases of the junction unmatched. Germline V lookup: CDR1 KGHPV, CDR2 FQNQEV (reference sequence). This CDR3 has 17 amino acids.

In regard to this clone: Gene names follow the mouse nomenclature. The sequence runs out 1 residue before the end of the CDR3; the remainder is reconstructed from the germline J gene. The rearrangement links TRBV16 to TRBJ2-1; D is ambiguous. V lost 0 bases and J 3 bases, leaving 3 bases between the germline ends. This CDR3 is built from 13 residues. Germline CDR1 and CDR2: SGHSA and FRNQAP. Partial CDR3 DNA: TGTGCAAGCAGCTTAGATTTCTATGCTGAGCAGTTC. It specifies CASSLDFYAEQF. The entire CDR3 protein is CASSLDFYAEQFF.

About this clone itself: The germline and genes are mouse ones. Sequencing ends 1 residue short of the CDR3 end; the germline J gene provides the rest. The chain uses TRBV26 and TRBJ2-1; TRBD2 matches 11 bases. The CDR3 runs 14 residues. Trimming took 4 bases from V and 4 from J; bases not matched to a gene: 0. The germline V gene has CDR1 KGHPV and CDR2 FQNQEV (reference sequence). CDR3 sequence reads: CASSRDWGYAEQFF. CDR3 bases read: TGTGCCAGCAGTCGGGACTGGGGGTATGCTGAGCAGTTC. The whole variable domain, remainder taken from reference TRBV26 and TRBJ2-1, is NSKVIQTPRYLVKGQGQKAKMRCIPEKGHPVVFWYQQNKNNEFKFLINFQNQEVLQQIDMTEKRFSAECPSNSPCSLEIQSSEAGDSALYLCASSRDWGYAEQFFGPGTRLTVL.

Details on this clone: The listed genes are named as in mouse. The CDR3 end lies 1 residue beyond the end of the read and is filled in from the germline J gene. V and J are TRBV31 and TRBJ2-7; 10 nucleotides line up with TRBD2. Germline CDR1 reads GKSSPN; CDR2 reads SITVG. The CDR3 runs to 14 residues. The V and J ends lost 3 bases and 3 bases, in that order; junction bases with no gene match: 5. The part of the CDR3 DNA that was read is TGTGCCTGGAGGAACTGGGGGGGGCGCTATGAACAGTAC. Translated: CAWRNWGGRYEQY. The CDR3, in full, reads CAWRNWGGRYEQYF.

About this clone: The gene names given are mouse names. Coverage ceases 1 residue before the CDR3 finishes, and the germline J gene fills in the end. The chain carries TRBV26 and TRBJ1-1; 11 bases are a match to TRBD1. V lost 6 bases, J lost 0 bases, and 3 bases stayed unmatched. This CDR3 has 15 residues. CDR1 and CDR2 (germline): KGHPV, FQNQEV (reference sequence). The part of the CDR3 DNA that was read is TGTGCCAGCAGGCCGGGACAGGGGGCAAACACAGAAGTCTTC. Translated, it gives CASRPGQGANTEVF. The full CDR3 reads CASRPGQGANTEVFF.

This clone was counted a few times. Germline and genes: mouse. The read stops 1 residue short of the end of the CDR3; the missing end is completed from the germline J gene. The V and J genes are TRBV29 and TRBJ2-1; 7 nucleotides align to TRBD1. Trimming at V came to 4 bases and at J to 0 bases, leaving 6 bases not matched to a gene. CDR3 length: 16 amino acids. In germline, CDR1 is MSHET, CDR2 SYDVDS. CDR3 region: CASSSPGTDNYAEQFF. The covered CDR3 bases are TGTGCTAGCAGTTCCCCCGGGACAGATAACTATGCTGAGCAGTTC.

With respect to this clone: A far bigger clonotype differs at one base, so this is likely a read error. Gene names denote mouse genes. The sequenced part of the CDR3 DNA is TGTGCTAGCAGTAGAGGGCGGTATGAACAGTAC. Protein sequence: CASSRGRYEQY. The CDR3 as a whole reads CASSRGRYEQYF. The chain links TRBV17 to TRBJ2-7; D not resolved. The read comes to an end 1 residue before the CDR3 does, leaving the germline J gene to fill in the end. CDR1 MNHDT and CDR2 YYDKIL come from the germline V gene. V was trimmed by 1 base and J by 4 bases, leaving 5 bases between them. This CDR3 is 12 amino acids long.

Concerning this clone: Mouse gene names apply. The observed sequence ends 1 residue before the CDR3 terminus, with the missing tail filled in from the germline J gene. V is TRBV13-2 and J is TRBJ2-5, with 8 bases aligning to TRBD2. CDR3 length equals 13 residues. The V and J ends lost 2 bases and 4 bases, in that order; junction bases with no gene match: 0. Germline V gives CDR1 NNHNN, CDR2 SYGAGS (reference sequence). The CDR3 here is CASGDWGEDTQYF. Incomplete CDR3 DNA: TGTGCCAGCGGTGACTGGGGGGAAGACACCCAGTAC.

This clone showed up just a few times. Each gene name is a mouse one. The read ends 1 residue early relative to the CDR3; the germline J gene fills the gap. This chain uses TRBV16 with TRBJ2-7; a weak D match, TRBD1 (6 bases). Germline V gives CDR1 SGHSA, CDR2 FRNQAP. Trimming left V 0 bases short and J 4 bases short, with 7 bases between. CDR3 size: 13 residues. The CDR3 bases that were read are TGTGCAAGCAGCTTAGATACAGGGTATGAACAGTAC. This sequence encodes CASSLDTGYEQY. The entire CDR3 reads CASSLDTGYEQYF.